These 20 T cell receptor beta chains were all obtained from the same sample, sequenced in a study of technical replicates of blood from several donors. Only in-frame clones appear in the TCRdb table, and some are missing; sequencing was by immunoSEQ multiplex PCR. The sample carries about 80,000 clones, 95% to 98% recorded once. The sequenced sample consisted of T cells isolated from PBMCs. These TCRs come from a human donor in good health.

V gene TRBV4-1 combines with J gene TRBJ2-2, with TRBD2 identical over 8 bases. Germline loops: CDR1 MGHRA, CDR2 YSYEKL. Trimming cost V 1 base and J 5 bases; bases outside gene matches: 3. This CDR3 has 15 residues. The CDR3 loop reads CASSQAGGLTGELFF. For the CDR3, the DNA is TGCGCCAGCAGCCAAGCGGGGGGGCTGACCGGGGAGCTGTTTTTT.

The rearrangement uses TRBV28 and TRBJ1-2; D is perhaps TRBD1 (6 bases). From germline, CDR1 is MDHEN and CDR2 SYDVKM. The germline V and J ends were trimmed by 6 bases and 4 bases, with 15 bases remaining between them. CDR3 length: 14 amino acids. The CDR3 protein is CASRSGQQIYGYTF. DNA for the CDR3: TGTGCCAGCAGGTCAGGACAGCAGATCTATGGCTACACCTTC.

The rearrangement links TRBV28 to TRBJ1-2, with 9 nucleotides matching TRBD1. CDR1 MDHEN and CDR2 SYDVKM come from the germline V gene. The CDR3 totals 15 residues. The trim removed 5 bases at V and 3 bases at J, leaving 7 bases unmatched. The DNA for the CDR3 is TGTGCCAGCAGTCCCCGGGACAGGGTCTACTATGGCTACACCTTC. Protein sequence: CASSPRDRVYYGYTF.

CDR3 nucleotide sequence: TGCAGCGTTGACCAGACAGGATACTATGGCTACACCTTC. Translating gives CSVDQTGYYGYTF. The chain couples TRBV29-1 to TRBJ1-2, with D perhaps TRBD1 (6 bases). The CDR3 spans 13 residues. The ends were cut back, 3 bases at V and 3 bases at J, with 11 bases in the middle. The germline gives CDR1 SQVTM, CDR2 ANQGSEA. The whole variable domain, remainder taken from reference TRBV29-1 and TRBJ1-2, is SAVISQKPSRDICQRGTSLTIQCQVDSQVTMMFWYRQQPGQSLTLIATANQGSEATYESGFVIDKFPISRPNLTFSTLTVSNMSPEDSSIYLCSVDQTGYYGYTFGSGTRLTVV.

This clone is a singleton in its sample. The V gene is TRBV7-6, the J gene TRBJ2-5, with D perhaps TRBD1 (5 bases). CDR3 length: 13 amino acids. Germline V lookup: CDR1 SGHVS, CDR2 FNYEAQ. The ends were cut back, 3 bases at V and 4 bases at J, with 9 bases in the middle. CDR3 DNA sequence: TGTGCCAGCAGCTTTGGCAGGGCAGAGACCCAGTACTTC. Amino acid sequence: CASSFGRAETQYF.

The chain employs TRBV15 and TRBJ1-3, with 9 nucleotides matching TRBD1. Germline V gene sequence: CDR1 LNHNV, CDR2 YYDKDF (reference sequence). The CDR3 loop spans 16 amino acids. V lost 0 bases and J lost 3; bases outside the gene matches: 3. The CDR3 DNA follows: TGTGCCACCAGCAGAGAGAACAGGGGGCTTGGAAACACCATATATTTT. Translation gives CATSRENRGLGNTIYF.

This rearrangement joins TRBV14 to TRBJ2-7, with a weak D call TRBD1 (5 bases). The V gene's germline CDR1 is SGHDN and CDR2 FVKESK. Deletions cut 4 bases from V and 0 bases from J, with 7 bases between. This CDR3 is 13 amino acids long. The CDR3 sequence is CASSLGHSYEQYF. In nucleotides, the CDR3 is TGTGCCAGCAGCCTCGGACACTCCTACGAGCAGTACTTC.

The V call is TRBV19, the J call TRBJ1-1; TRBD1 agrees at 7 bases. J was trimmed by 1 base and V by 0 bases; bases with no gene match: 8. This CDR3 has 17 residues. Germline CDR1 LNHDA, CDR2 SQIVND (reference sequence). CDR3 sequence (DNA): TGTGCCAGTAGTATAGATGGACCGGGACAGAAGAACACTGAAGCTTTCTTT. Its protein product is CASSIDGPGQKNTEAFF.

The chain uses TRBV27 and TRBJ2-6, with TRBD1 identical over 8 bases. Germline loops: CDR1 MNHEY, CDR2 SMNVEV (reference sequence). This CDR3 is built from 17 residues. V gave up 5 bases and J gave up 2 bases; unmatched junction bases: 8. CDR3 region: CASSPRTGKAGANVLTF. CDR3 in DNA: TGTGCCAGCAGTCCCAGGACAGGGAAGGCTGGGGCCAACGTCCTGACTTTC.

In its sample, this clone was seen once. The CDR3 sequence: CASSPRLAGGRVQYF. In DNA, the CDR3 is TGTGCCAGCAGTCCCAGACTAGCGGGGGGCCGCGTGCAGTATTTT. The J gene is TRBJ2-3, the V gene TRBV5-8; 13 bases map to TRBD2. The CDR3 has 15 amino acids. Germline V gene lookup returns CDR1 SGHTS and CDR2 YDEGEE. V trimming: 5 bases; J trimming: 11 bases; junction bases outside the gene matches: 11. Looking up the rest from reference TRBV5-8 and TRBJ2-3 gives the full variable domain: EAGVTQSPTHLIKTRGQQATLRCSPISGHTSVYWYQQALGLGLQFLLWYDEGEERNRGNFPPRFSGRQFPNYSSELNVNALELEDSALYLCASSPRLAGGRVQYFGPGTRLTVL.

J is TRBJ1-4 and V is TRBV6-5; tentatively, D is TRBD1 (5 bases). CDR1 is MNHEY, CDR2 SVGAGI, per germline. CDR3 size: 11 residues. Trimming pared 6 bases from V and 11 bases from J, leaving 10 bases between. CDR3 region: CASRYRGKLFF. As DNA, the CDR3 is TGTGCCAGCAGGTACCGGGGGAAACTGTTTTTT.

The V call is TRBV5-6, the J call TRBJ2-1, with 9 bases lining up with TRBD1. CDR3 length: 15 amino acids. V lost 3 bases to trimming and J lost 10 bases; unmatched junction nucleotides: 11. Germline-derived CDR1 and CDR2 are SGHDT and YYEEEE. Here the CDR3 DNA reads TGTGCCAGCAGCTGGGGACAGGGTAAGATTAGCGAGCAGTTCTTC. Translating gives CASSWGQGKISEQFF.

This chain uses TRBV6-6 with TRBJ2-1; weak D call: TRBD1 (6 bases). This CDR3 is 14 amino acids long. Germline assignment: CDR1 MNHNY and CDR2 SVGAGI (reference sequence). V dropped 2 bases and J dropped 8 bases, with 13 bases sitting between them. Written as DNA, the CDR3 is TGTGCCAGCAGTTACCTACAGGGTGGTGATGAGCAGTTCTTC. Its protein is CASSYLQGGDEQFF.

The J gene is TRBJ2-7, the V gene TRBV18, with 7 positions matching TRBD1. J was trimmed by 7 bases and V by 5 bases; bases with no gene match: 8. Germline values: CDR1 KGHSH, CDR2 LQKENI. The CDR3 contains 13 residues. The CDR3 DNA follows: TGTGCCAGCTCATCGGACAGGCTAAAAGAGCAGTACTTC. As protein: CASSSDRLKEQYF. The full variable domain, completed using reference TRBV18 and TRBJ2-7, is NAGVMQNPRHLVRRRGQEARLRCSPMKGHSHVYWYRQLPEEGLKFMVYLQKENIIDESGMPKERFSAEFPKEGPSILRIQQVVRGDSAAYFCASSSDRLKEQYFGPGTRLTVT.

The J gene is TRBJ1-2, the V gene TRBV2, with D perhaps TRBD1 (6 bases). This CDR3 comprises 14 residues. V shed 6 bases and J shed 6 bases, with 17 bases lying between them. Germline loops: CDR1 SNHLY, CDR2 FYNNEI. CDR3 protein: CASSTRGGRDGYTF. Written as DNA, the CDR3 is TGTGCCAGCAGCACGAGGGGGGGGCGCGATGGCTACACCTTC.

V and J are TRBV27 and TRBJ2-3; possibly TRBD2 for D (5 bases). The CDR3 contains 15 residues. Germline V gene sequence: CDR1 MNHEY, CDR2 SMNVEV (reference sequence). With 3 bases removed from V and 3 bases from J, the gap between germline ends came to 13 bases. The CDR3 loop is CASSFLGRSTDTQYF. Written as DNA, the CDR3 is TGTGCCAGCAGTTTTCTAGGGAGAAGTACAGATACGCAGTATTTT.

This clone was detected once. The chain combines TRBV13 with TRBJ2-2, with 11 bases aligning to TRBD2. The germline V gene encodes CDR1 PRHDT and CDR2 FYEKMQ (reference sequence). The CDR3 runs 17 residues. Trimming at V came to 5 bases and at J to 4 bases, leaving 9 bases not matched to a gene. This CDR3 reads CASSRLTSGGLTGELFF. The DNA of the CDR3 is TGTGCCAGCAGCCGCTTAACTAGCGGGGGCCTCACCGGGGAGCTGTTTTTT. The full variable domain, completed using reference TRBV13 and TRBJ2-2, is AAGVIQSPRHLIKEKRETATLKCYPIPRHDTVYWYQQGPGQDPQFLISFYEKMQSDKGSIPDRFSAQQFSDYHSELNMSSLELGDSALYFCASSRLTSGGLTGELFFGEGSRLTVL.

The chain employs TRBV4-2 and TRBJ2-2; the match to TRBD1 covers 10 bases. The germline CDR1 and CDR2 sequences are LGHNA and YNFKEQ. Trimming cost V 4 bases and J 7 bases; bases outside gene matches: 6. The CDR3 length is 15 residues. The DNA for the CDR3 is TGTGCCAGCAGCCTGGGGGACAGGGGCGGCGGGGAGCTGTTTTTT. This sequence encodes CASSLGDRGGGELFF.

CDR3 region: CASSFGVNEQFF. CDR3 DNA: TGTGCCAGCAGCTTTGGAGTCAATGAGCAGTTCTTC. The genes are TRBV7-9 and TRBJ2-1; D not resolved. The CDR3 has 12 amino acids. V lost 3 bases and J lost 6, with 6 bases in between. The V gene's germline CDR1 is SEHNR and CDR2 FQNEAQ (reference sequence).

The rearrangement joins TRBV9 to TRBJ2-7, with 14 bases fitting TRBD2. CDR3 length equals 18 residues. With V trimmed by 3 bases and J by 3 bases, 11 bases remained unmatched. In germline, CDR1 is SGDLS, CDR2 YYNGEE. CDR3 in amino acids: CASSAGTSGRGTGYEQYF. The CDR3, as DNA: TGTGCCAGCAGCGCAGGGACTAGCGGGAGAGGAACGGGCTACGAGCAGTACTTC.